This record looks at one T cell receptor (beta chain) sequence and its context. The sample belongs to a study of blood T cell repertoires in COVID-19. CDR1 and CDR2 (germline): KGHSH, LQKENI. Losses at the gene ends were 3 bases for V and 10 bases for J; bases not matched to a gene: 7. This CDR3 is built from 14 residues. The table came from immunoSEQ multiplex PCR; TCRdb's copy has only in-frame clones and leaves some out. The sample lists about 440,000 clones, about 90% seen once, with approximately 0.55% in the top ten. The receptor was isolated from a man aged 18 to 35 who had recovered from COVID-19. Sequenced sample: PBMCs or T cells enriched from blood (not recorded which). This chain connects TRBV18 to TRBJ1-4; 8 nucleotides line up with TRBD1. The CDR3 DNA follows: TGTGCCAGCTCACCGGACAGGGTGGCAGGAAAACTGTTTTTT. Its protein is CASSPDRVAGKLFF.